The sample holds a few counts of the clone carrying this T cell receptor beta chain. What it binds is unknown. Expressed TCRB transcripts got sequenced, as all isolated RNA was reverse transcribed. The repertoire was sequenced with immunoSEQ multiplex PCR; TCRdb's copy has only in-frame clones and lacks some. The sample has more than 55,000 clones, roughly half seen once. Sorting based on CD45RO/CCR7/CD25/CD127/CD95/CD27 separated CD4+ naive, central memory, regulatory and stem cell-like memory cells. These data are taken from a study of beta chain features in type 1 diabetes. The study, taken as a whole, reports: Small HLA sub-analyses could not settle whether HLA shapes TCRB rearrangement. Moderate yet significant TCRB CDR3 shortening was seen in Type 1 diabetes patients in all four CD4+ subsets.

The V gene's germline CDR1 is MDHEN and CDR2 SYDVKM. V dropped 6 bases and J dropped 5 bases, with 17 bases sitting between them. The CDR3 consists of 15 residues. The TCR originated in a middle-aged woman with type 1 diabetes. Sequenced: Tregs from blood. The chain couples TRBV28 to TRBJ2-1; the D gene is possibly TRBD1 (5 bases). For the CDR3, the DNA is TGTGCCAGCAGCCTTACCCCCAGGGTCGACAATGAGCAGTTCTTC. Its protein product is CASSLTPRVDNEQFF. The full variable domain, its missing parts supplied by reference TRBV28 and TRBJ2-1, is DVKVTQSSRYLVKRTGEKVFLECVQDMDHENMFWYRQDPGLGLRLIYFSYDVKMKEKGDIPEGYSVSREKKERFSLILESASTNQTSMYLCASSLTPRVDNEQFFGPGTRLTVL.